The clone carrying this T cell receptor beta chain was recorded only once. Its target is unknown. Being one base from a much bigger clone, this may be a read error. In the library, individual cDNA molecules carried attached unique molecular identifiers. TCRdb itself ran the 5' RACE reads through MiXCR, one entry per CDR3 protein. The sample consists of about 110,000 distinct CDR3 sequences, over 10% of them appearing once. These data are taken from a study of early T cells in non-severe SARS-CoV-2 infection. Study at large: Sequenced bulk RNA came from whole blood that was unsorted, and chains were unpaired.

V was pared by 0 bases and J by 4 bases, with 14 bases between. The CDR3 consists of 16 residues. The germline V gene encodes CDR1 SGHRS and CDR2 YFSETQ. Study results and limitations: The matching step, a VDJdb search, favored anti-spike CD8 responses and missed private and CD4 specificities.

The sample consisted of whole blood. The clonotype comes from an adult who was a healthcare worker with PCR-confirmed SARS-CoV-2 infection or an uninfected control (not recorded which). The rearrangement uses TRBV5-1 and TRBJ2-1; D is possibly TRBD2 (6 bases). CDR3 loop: CASSLETNGSYNEQFF. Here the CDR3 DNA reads TGCGCCAGCAGCTTGGAAACTAACGGGAGTTACAATGAGCAGTTCTTC.